The 29 T cell receptor beta chains in this list originate from one sample, sequenced in a study of blood T cell repertoires in COVID-19. TCRdb keeps only in-frame clones here, not all; method: immunoSEQ multiplex PCR. This table has hundreds of thousands of clones, approximately 90% appearing once. Sequenced: PBMCs or T cells enriched from blood (not recorded which). The receptors stem from a woman younger than 30 who had recovered from COVID-19.

The V call is TRBV2, the J call TRBJ2-3; D gene uncertain. Germline CDR1 and CDR2: SNHLY and FYNNEI. Trimming removed 11 bases at V and 0 bases at J, with 18 bases between. The CDR3 covers 15 residues. CDR3 nucleotide sequence: TGTGCCGTTAACCAGGCCAGTTCGAGCACAGATACGCAGTATTTT. It specifies CAVNQASSSTDTQYF.

The chain joins TRBV7-8 to TRBJ2-7; no definite D call. Per the germline V gene, CDR1 is SGHVS and CDR2 is FQNEAQ. This CDR3 spans 15 amino acids. V lost 5 bases, J lost 0 bases, and 14 bases lay in between. The CDR3 sequence: CASSPRLPSSYEQYF. The CDR3 bases are TGTGCCAGCAGCCCGCGACTGCCGAGCTCCTACGAGCAGTACTTC.

V and J are TRBV5-5 and TRBJ1-6; D is perhaps TRBD1 (5 bases). Germline CDR1 and CDR2: SGHKS and YYEKEE (reference sequence). CDR3 length: 13 residues. Trimming took 2 bases from V and 10 from J, leaving 10 bases between them. CDR3 region: CASSFQGNSPLHF. Here the CDR3 DNA reads TGTGCCAGCAGCTTCCAGGGTAACTCACCCCTCCACTTT.

This chain connects TRBV6-4 to TRBJ2-2; 8 nucleotides agree with TRBD1. J gave up 6 bases and V 8 bases, and 14 bases lay outside the gene matches. Germline V lookup: CDR1 MRHNA, CDR2 SNTAGT. The CDR3 loop spans 16 amino acids. CDR3 DNA: TGTGCCAGCTCCACCTCCGGACAGGGCGTCGCCGGGGAGCTGTTTTTT. Amino acid sequence: CASSTSGQGVAGELFF.

The chain uses TRBV7-9 and TRBJ2-1; TRBD1 matches at 7 bases. In germline, CDR1 is SEHNR, CDR2 FQNEAQ (reference sequence). V was clipped by 4 bases and J by 8 bases; unmatched bases: 8. The CDR3 has 14 residues. The CDR3 sequence: CASSSSRDSYEQFF. CDR3 DNA sequence: TGTGCCAGCAGCTCTTCCCGGGACAGTTATGAGCAGTTCTTC.

The V call is TRBV2, the J call TRBJ2-1, with 7 nucleotides matching TRBD2. V trimming: 6 bases; J trimming: 0 bases; junction bases outside the gene matches: 2. There are 14 residues in the CDR3. Per the germline V gene, CDR1 is SNHLY and CDR2 is FYNNEI. The CDR3 region has the DNA TGTGCCAGCAGCAGGACTAGCTCCTACAATGAGCAGTTCTTC. It encodes CASSRTSSYNEQFF.

The V gene is TRBV9, the J gene TRBJ1-1; D is unclear. Germline assignment: CDR1 SGDLS and CDR2 YYNGEE. The CDR3 covers 14 residues. V was clipped by 2 bases and J by 0 bases, with 8 bases between them. CDR3 coding DNA: TGTGCCAGCAGCGTTGGAGGCATGAACACTGAAGCTTTCTTT. Protein sequence: CASSVGGMNTEAFF.

This clone was recorded once. This chain uses TRBV7-2 with TRBJ2-1; D is perhaps TRBD2 (5 bases). Deletions cut 0 bases from V and 5 bases from J, with 8 bases between. Germline CDR1 SGHTA, CDR2 FQGNSA. The CDR3 consists of 14 residues. The DNA of the CDR3 is TGTGCCAGCAGCTTAGCGGGAGATCACAATGAGCAGTTCTTC. It yields the protein CASSLAGDHNEQFF.

The genes are TRBV19 and TRBJ1-5, with 8 bases that match TRBD1. CDR1 and CDR2 from the germline V gene are LNHDA and SQIVND (reference sequence). V lost 5 bases to trimming and J lost 4 bases; unmatched junction nucleotides: 10. CDR3 length: 16 residues. The CDR3 sequence: CASSVWGQVGNQPQHF. The CDR3 nucleotides are TGTGCCAGTAGTGTCTGGGGACAGGTAGGGAATCAGCCCCAGCATTTT.

This clone was seen only a few times. V is TRBV6-2 or TRBV6-3 and J is TRBJ1-4, with D possibly being TRBD1 (5 bases). Germline CDR1 is MNHEY and CDR2 is SVGEGT. V lost 0 bases to trimming and J lost 5 bases, with 13 bases between them. CDR3 length: 16 residues. Written as DNA, the CDR3 is TGTGCCAGCAGTTACTCGACAGCCGAACCGAATGAAAAACTGTTTTTT. Protein sequence: CASSYSTAEPNEKLFF.

A few counts support this clone. This chain connects TRBV3-1 (or the pseudogene TRBV3-2) to TRBJ2-3; the D is unclear. The germline V and J ends were trimmed by 4 bases and 2 bases, with 4 bases remaining between them. Germline CDR1 and CDR2: LGHDT and YNNKEL (reference sequence). This CDR3 is built from 12 residues. The CDR3 coding sequence is TGTGCCAGCAGCCTCTACACAGATACGCAGTATTTT. This encodes CASSLYTDTQYF.

Here the CDR3 DNA reads TGCGCCAGCAGCCAAGATCGTACGCTAAGCTATGGCTACACCTTC. Its translation is CASSQDRTLSYGYTF. The rearrangement links TRBV4-1 to TRBJ1-2; D is undetermined. Trimming cost V 0 bases and J 4 bases, with 12 bases left between them. Germline assignment: CDR1 MGHRA and CDR2 YSYEKL. The CDR3 spans 15 residues.

This chain joins TRBV28 and TRBJ1-1; 7 nucleotides align to TRBD1. Germline assignment: CDR1 MDHEN and CDR2 SYDVKM. Trimming removed 3 bases from V and 1 base from J; junction bases left unmatched: 5. The CDR3 sequence is 15 residues long. For the CDR3, the DNA is TGTGCCAGCAGTTTTTCGGGACAGACGAACACTGAAGCTTTCTTT. This translates into CASSFSGQTNTEAFF.

The CDR3: CASRGQGENYGYTF. For the CDR3, the DNA is TGTGCCAGCAGAGGACAGGGGGAAAACTATGGCTACACCTTC. The chain has TRBV28 and TRBJ1-2; 10 bases map to TRBD1. CDR1 and CDR2 from the germline V gene are MDHEN and SYDVKM. The J segment lost 2 bases and the V segment lost 6 bases, leaving 3 bases of the junction unmatched. This CDR3 region has 14 residues.

This clone showed up just once. This chain links TRBV7-9 with TRBJ2-1; D possibly corresponds to TRBD2 (6 bases). The CDR3 runs to 13 residues. V was shortened by 3 bases and J by 6 bases, with 9 bases between the two germline ends. Germline V gives CDR1 SEHNR, CDR2 FQNEAQ (reference sequence). In nucleotides, the CDR3 is TGTGCCAGCAGCTTTCAAGCGGGCAATGAGCAGTTCTTC. It is translated as CASSFQAGNEQFF.

This clone was detected only a few times. CDR3 bases: TGTGCCAGCAGCCCCCCAGACGGGAGTCTCTACGAGCAGTACTTC. Its translation is CASSPPDGSLYEQYF. The V and J genes are TRBV7-9 and TRBJ2-7; a weak D match, TRBD2 (6 bases). The CDR3 covers 15 residues. Trimming shortened V by 5 bases and J by 3 bases, and 17 bases separated the two germline ends. Germline V gives CDR1 SEHNR, CDR2 FQNEAQ (reference sequence).

In this sample, this clone turned up a few times. The chain joins TRBV6-4 to TRBJ2-3; TRBD2 aligns across 11 bases. With V trimmed by 5 bases and J by 3 bases, 4 bases remained unmatched. The CDR3 runs 15 residues. Germline V lookup: CDR1 MRHNA, CDR2 SNTAGT. The CDR3: CASSKTSGMTDTQYF. The CDR3 DNA is TGTGCCAGCAGTAAGACTAGCGGGATGACAGATACGCAGTATTTT.

This clone has more than one count but fewer than ten. The V gene is TRBV7-9, the J gene TRBJ2-1; tentative D call: TRBD2 (5 bases). The V and J ends lost 1 base and 7 bases respectively, with 14 bases between them. Germline lookup yields CDR1 SEHNR and CDR2 FQNEAQ (reference sequence). CDR3 length: 15 residues. CDR3 coding DNA: TGTGCCAGCAGCTTAGACGGATATCGGGGAAATGAGCAGTTCTTC. Protein product: CASSLDGYRGNEQFF. The full variable domain, completed using reference TRBV7-9 and TRBJ2-1, is DTGVSQNPRHKITKRGQNVTFRCDPISEHNRLYWYRQTLGQGPEFLTYFQNEAQLEKSRLLSDRFSAERPKGSFSTLEIQRTEQGDSAMYLCASSLDGYRGNEQFFGPGTRLTVL.

This chain links TRBV7-3 with TRBJ2-5, with 8 bases matching TRBD2. This CDR3 spans 13 amino acids. With V trimmed by 5 bases and J by 5 bases, 4 bases remained unmatched. In germline, CDR1 is SGHTA, CDR2 FQGTGA. The CDR3 sequence is CASSGSSGETQYF. CDR3 DNA: TGTGCCAGCAGCGGATCTAGCGGGGAGACCCAGTACTTC.

The genes are TRBV5-1 and TRBJ2-1; D is uncertain. Trimming removed 1 base at V and 3 bases at J, with 8 bases between. Germline CDR1 and CDR2: SGHRS and YFSETQ. The CDR3 length is 14 residues. This CDR3 is CASSLLPVYNEQFF. CDR3 sequence (DNA): TGCGCCAGCAGCTTGTTGCCGGTCTACAATGAGCAGTTCTTC.

The V and J genes are TRBV10-3 and TRBJ2-3, with 9 bases identical to TRBD1. V lost 4 bases and J lost 5; bases outside the gene matches: 4. Germline lookup yields CDR1 ENHRY and CDR2 SYGVKD. The CDR3 has 14 residues. In DNA form, the CDR3 reads TGTGCCATCAGTGGGGGACAGGGAGTAGATACGCAGTATTTT. It specifies CAISGGQGVDTQYF.

The chain is built from TRBV28 and TRBJ1-4; weak D call: TRBD1 (6 bases). The CDR3 runs to 17 residues. V was shortened by 4 bases and J by 0 bases, with 15 bases between the two germline ends. Looked up from germline, CDR1 is MDHEN and CDR2 is SYDVKM. CDR3 bases: TGTGCCAGCAGTTCGCCGGGGGAGGGGGCAACTAATGAAAAACTGTTTTTT. Translated: CASSSPGEGATNEKLFF.

The chain uses TRBV6-2 or TRBV6-3 and TRBJ1-5; D gene unclear. Trimming removed 5 bases from V and 7 bases from J, with 9 bases in between. The CDR3 runs 12 residues. Germline-derived CDR1 and CDR2 are MNHEY and SVGEGT. The chain's CDR3 is CASSRVQQPQHF. DNA for the CDR3: TGTGCCAGCAGTCGGGTTCAGCAGCCCCAGCATTTT.

The chain combines TRBV7-8 with TRBJ1-1; TRBD1 matches at 8 bases. This CDR3 has 14 residues. Germline CDR1 reads SGHVS; CDR2 reads FQNEAQ. V shed 5 bases and J 3 bases; nucleotides not matched to a gene: 5. The CDR3 here is CASSQKTGDTEAFF. The CDR3 nucleotides are TGTGCCAGCAGCCAGAAGACAGGGGACACTGAAGCTTTCTTT.

The chain links TRBV7-9 to TRBJ2-7; D might be TRBD2 (5 bases). Germline CDR1 SEHNR, CDR2 FQNEAQ (reference sequence). The V and J ends lost 1 base and 3 bases respectively, with 7 bases between them. The CDR3 length is 13 residues. The CDR3 is CASSLVAGYEQYF. CDR3 DNA sequence: TGTGCCAGCAGCTTAGTCGCGGGCTACGAGCAGTACTTC. The variable domain in full, with the rest retrieved from reference TRBV7-9 and TRBJ2-7, is DTGVSQNPRHKITKRGQNVTFRCDPISEHNRLYWYRQTLGQGPEFLTYFQNEAQLEKSRLLSDRFSAERPKGSFSTLEIQRTEQGDSAMYLCASSLVAGYEQYFGPGTRLTVT.

The CDR3 region is CASSLVGTGVHEQYF. The CDR3 nucleotides read TGTGCCAGCAGCTTGGTAGGGACAGGGGTCCACGAGCAGTACTTC. The chain carries TRBV5-4 and TRBJ2-7; 10 positions match TRBD1. V lost 0 bases to trimming and J lost 5 bases; unmatched junction nucleotides: 5. The length of the CDR3 is 15 residues. Germline V gives CDR1 SGHNT, CDR2 YYREEE (reference sequence).

This clone is a singleton in its sample. The chain combines TRBV11-2 with TRBJ2-6, with a weak D call TRBD1 (5 bases). The V and J ends lost 4 bases and 2 bases respectively, with 18 bases between them. The CDR3 totals 18 residues. Germline assignment: CDR1 SGHAT and CDR2 FQNNGV. CDR3 region: CASSSLTAIFTGANVLTF. The CDR3 nucleotides are TGTGCCAGCAGCTCCTTGACAGCGATCTTCACTGGGGCCAACGTCCTGACTTTC.

This clone was counted a single time. The V call is TRBV28, the J call TRBJ2-2, with D possibly TRBD1 on 6 matching bases. Deletions cut 3 bases from V and 0 bases from J, with 20 bases between. The germline gives CDR1 MDHEN, CDR2 SYDVKM. The CDR3 is 19 amino acids. CDR3 coding DNA: TGTGCCAGCAGTTTTCCCGGACAGCAATCCCCAACGAACACCGGGGAGCTGTTTTTT. Residues: CASSFPGQQSPTNTGELFF.

Note on this clone: This CDR3 is also generated by other DNA sequences in the sample. J is TRBJ1-1 and V is TRBV5-1, with a weak D call TRBD1 (6 bases). Germline values: CDR1 SGHRS, CDR2 YFSETQ. The V gene lost 0 bases and the J gene lost 0 bases, with 12 bases spanning the gap. CDR3 length equals 16 residues. CDR3 coding DNA: TGCGCCAGCAGCTTGGCCGTAGGACAGATGAACACTGAAGCTTTCTTT. Protein product: CASSLAVGQMNTEAFF. The complete variable domain, with remaining parts taken from reference TRBV5-1 and TRBJ1-1, reads KAGVTQTPRYLIKTRGQQVTLSCSPISGHRSVSWYQQTPGQGLQFLFEYFSETQRNKGNFPGRFSGRQFSNSRSEMNVSTLELGDSALYLCASSLAVGQMNTEAFFGQGTRLTVV.